Listed below are T cell receptor beta chains from one sample, sequenced in a study of T cell changes during pregnancy in multiple sclerosis. Assay: immunoSEQ multiplex PCR; the TCRdb copy retains only in-frame clones and omits some. The data show 45,000 to 50,000 clones, around 94% seen once. Specimen: CD4+ T cells from peripheral blood mononuclear cells, collected in the second trimester of pregnancy. Receptor source: a female donor in good health, enrolled as a control in a pregnancy study. Each CDR3 is given with its conserved first and last residue. Fields, in order: J gene, D gene, clone size, V gene, CDR3 length, CDR3 protein, CDR3 DNA. D genes are given only for firm matches. A clone size is listed for some rows: how often the clone was seen (once, few, many), or a class if it is expanded.

TRBJ2-3 | TRBD1 | . | TRBV5-5 | 17 | CASSLGPGTGVTDTQYF | TGTGCCAGCAGCTTGGGTCCCGGGACAGGGGTCACAGATACGCAGTATTTT
TRBJ1-2 | . | . | TRBV7-3 | 15 | CASSLGGGANYGYTF | TGTGCCAGCAGCTTGGGCGGGGGCGCCAACTATGGCTACACCTTC
TRBJ1-2 | . | . | TRBV15 | 13 | CATSRMRAAGYTF | TGTGCCACCAGCAGAATGAGGGCAGCTGGCTACACCTTC
TRBJ2-1 | TRBD1 | . | TRBV5-4 | 15 | CASSEPGQGDREQFF | TGTGCCAGCAGTGAACCGGGACAGGGGGATCGTGAGCAGTTCTTC
TRBJ1-3 | . | . | TRBV11-3 | 16 | CASSLAILSSGNTIYF | TGTGCCAGCAGCTTAGCCATTTTGTCCTCTGGAAACACCATATATTTT
TRBJ1-1 | . | . | TRBV4-3 | 16 | CASSQEQVPRNTEAFF | TGCGCCAGCAGCCAAGAGCAAGTACCGAGGAACACTGAAGCTTTCTTT
TRBJ2-1 | . | . | TRBV5-4 | 13 | CASSNRAYNEQFF | TGTGCCAGCAGCAACAGGGCTTACAATGAGCAGTTCTTC
TRBJ2-7 | TRBD1 | . | TRBV19 | 16 | CASTLDGDRGTYEQYF | TGTGCCAGTACCCTTGACGGAGACAGGGGAACCTACGAGCAGTACTTC
TRBJ2-3 | TRBD2 | once | TRBV6-5 | 14 | CASRKSGVQDTQYF | TGTGCCAGCAGGAAAAGCGGGGTTCAGGATACGCAGTATTTT
TRBJ2-1 | TRBD1 | . | TRBV4-2 | 16 | CASRAGQGITYNEQFF | TGTGCCAGCAGGGCGGGACAGGGGATCACCTACAATGAGCAGTTCTTC
TRBJ2-1 | TRBD1 | . | TRBV6-5 | 16 | CASSYSGTGNYNEQFF | TGTGCCAGCAGTTACTCTGGGACAGGGAACTACAATGAGCAGTTCTTC
TRBJ1-2 | TRBD1 | . | TRBV10-3 | 15 | CAISVRGQGNYGYTF | TGTGCCATCAGTGTTCGGGGACAGGGGAACTATGGCTACACCTTC
TRBJ2-3 | TRBD2 | . | TRBV7-3 | 16 | CASSLGRGGSTDTQYF | TGTGCCAGCAGCTTAGGCCGGGGGGGCTCCACAGATACGCAGTATTTT
TRBJ1-1 | . | . | TRBV5-5 | 13 | CASSLNTNTEAFF | TGTGCCAGCAGCCTTAACACGAACACTGAAGCTTTCTTT
TRBJ1-2 | . | . | TRBV30 | 11 | CAWSDRYGYTF | TGTGCCTGGAGTGACCGGTATGGCTACACCTTC
TRBJ1-6 | . | . | TRBV5-4 | 14 | CASTQDRFNSPLHF | TGTGCCAGTACACAGGACAGATTTAATTCACCCCTCCACTTT
TRBJ2-6 | . | . | TRBV5-4 | 15 | CASSPSRAGANVLTF | TGTGCCAGCAGCCCGTCGAGAGCTGGGGCCAACGTCCTGACTTTC
TRBJ2-3 | TRBD1 | . | TRBV7-6 | 15 | CASSSGQTSTDTQYF | TGTGCCAGCAGCTCGGGACAGACTAGCACAGATACGCAGTATTTT
TRBJ2-7 | TRBD1 | . | TRBV6-5 | 15 | CASSLRTGQTYEQYF | TGTGCCAGCAGTTTGAGGACAGGCCAGACCTACGAGCAGTACTTC
TRBJ1-2 | TRBD1 | . | TRBV5-1 | 13 | CASSDRVNYGYTF | TGCGCCAGCAGCGACAGGGTGAACTATGGCTACACCTTC
TRBJ2-5 | TRBD1 | . | TRBV14 | 16 | CASSQVGPGTGGTQYF | TGTGCCAGCAGCCAAGTAGGCCCCGGGACAGGGGGGACCCAGTACTTC
TRBJ1-5 | . | . | TRBV6-1 | 14 | CASTETGSNQPQHF | TGTGCCAGCACTGAAACAGGGAGCAATCAGCCCCAGCATTTT
TRBJ2-2 | TRBD1 | . | TRBV5-1 | 15 | CASSFNQGATGELFF | TGCGCCAGCAGCTTTAATCAGGGGGCCACCGGGGAGCTGTTTTTT
TRBJ2-5 | TRBD1 | . | TRBV7-6 | 17 | CASSLLSLGQGQETQYF | TGTGCCAGCAGCCTACTATCCCTCGGACAGGGCCAAGAGACCCAGTACTTC
TRBJ2-7 | . | . | TRBV7-6 | 14 | CASSPLKASYEQYF | TGTGCCAGCAGCCCACTTAAGGCTAGCTACGAGCAGTACTTC
TRBJ2-3 | TRBD2 | . | TRBV6-4 | 15 | CASRASSGGTDTQYF | TGTGCCAGCAGGGCGAGTAGCGGGGGCACAGATACGCAGTATTTT
TRBJ2-2 | . | once | TRBV29-1 | 14 | CSVLQGPRTGELFF | TGCAGCGTTCTCCAGGGGCCCCGCACCGGGGAGCTGTTTTTT
TRBJ2-1 | TRBD1 | . | TRBV7-2 | 15 | CASSADRGVQNEQFF | TGTGCCAGCAGCGCGGACAGGGGGGTACAAAATGAGCAGTTCTTC
TRBJ1-2 | TRBD1 | . | TRBV5-5 | 14 | CASRTGTVNYGYTF | TGTGCCAGCAGGACAGGGACTGTTAACTATGGCTACACCTTC
TRBJ2-2 | TRBD2 | . | TRBV6-1 | 16 | CASSVLAGANTGELFF | TGTGCCAGCAGTGTACTAGCGGGGGCGAACACCGGGGAGCTGTTTTTT
TRBJ2-5 | . | . | TRBV7-2 | 15 | CASSPQVATGETQYF | TGTGCCAGCAGCCCTCAGGTAGCGACTGGGGAGACCCAGTACTTC
TRBJ1-3 | . | . | TRBV10-3 | 16 | CAISERGGEAGNTIYF | TGTGCCATCAGTGAAAGAGGGGGGGAGGCTGGAAACACCATATATTTT
TRBJ2-5 | . | . | TRBV4-1 | 22 | CASSQDIPGILYSGSYQETQYF | TGCGCCAGCAGCCAAGATATTCCAGGAATCTTATATAGCGGATCGTACCAAGAGACCCAGTACTTC
TRBJ2-3 | TRBD1 | . | TRBV5-1 | 15 | CASSIDRASTDTQYF | TGCGCCAGCAGTATAGACAGGGCTAGCACAGATACGCAGTATTTT